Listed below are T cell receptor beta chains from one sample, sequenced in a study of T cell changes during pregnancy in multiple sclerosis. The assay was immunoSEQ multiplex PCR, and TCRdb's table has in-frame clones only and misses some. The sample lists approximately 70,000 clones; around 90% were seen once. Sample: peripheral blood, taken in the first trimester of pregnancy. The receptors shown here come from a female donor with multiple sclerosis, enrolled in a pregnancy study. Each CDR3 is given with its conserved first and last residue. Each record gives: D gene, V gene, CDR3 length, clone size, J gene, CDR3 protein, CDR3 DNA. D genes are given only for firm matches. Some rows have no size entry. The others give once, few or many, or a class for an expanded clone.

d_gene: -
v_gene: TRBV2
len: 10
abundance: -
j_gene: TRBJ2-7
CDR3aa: CASSTEKQYF
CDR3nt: TGTGCCAGCAGTACCGAGAAGCAGTACTTC

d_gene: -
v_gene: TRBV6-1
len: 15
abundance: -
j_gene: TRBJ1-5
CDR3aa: CASSLGRGGNQPQHF
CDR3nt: TGTGCCAGCAGCTTGGGCAGGGGAGGCAATCAGCCCCAGCATTTT

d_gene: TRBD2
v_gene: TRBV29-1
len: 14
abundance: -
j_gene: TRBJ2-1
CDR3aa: CSVPGLAGSSEQFF
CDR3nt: TGCAGCGTCCCTGGACTAGCGGGATCGAGTGAGCAGTTCTTC

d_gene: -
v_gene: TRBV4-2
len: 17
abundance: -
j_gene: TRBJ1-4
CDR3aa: CASSQDHRTGTNEKLFF
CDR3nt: TGTGCCAGCAGCCAAGATCATCGGACGGGGACTAATGAAAAACTGTTTTTT

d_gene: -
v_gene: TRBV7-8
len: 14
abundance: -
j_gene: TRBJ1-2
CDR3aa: CASSLTRGQDGYTF
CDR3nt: TGTGCCAGCAGCTTAACCAGGGGTCAAGATGGCTACACCTTC

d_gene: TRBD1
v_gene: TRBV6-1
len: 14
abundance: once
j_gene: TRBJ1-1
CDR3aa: CASRRDRGNTEAFF
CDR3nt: TGTGCCAGCAGGCGGGACAGGGGGAACACTGAAGCTTTCTTT

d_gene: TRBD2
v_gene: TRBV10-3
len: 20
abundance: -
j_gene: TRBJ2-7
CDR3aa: CAISESIPVAGTRGVYEQYF
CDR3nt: TGTGCCATCAGTGAGTCGATTCCAGTAGCCGGGACTAGGGGGGTCTACGAGCAGTACTTC

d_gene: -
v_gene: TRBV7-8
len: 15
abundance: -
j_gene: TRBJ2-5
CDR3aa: CASSLLGSLRETQYF
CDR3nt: TGTGCCAGCAGCTTATTGGGCTCCCTGAGAGAGACCCAGTACTTC

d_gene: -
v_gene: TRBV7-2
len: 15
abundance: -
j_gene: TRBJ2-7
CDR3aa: CASSLGAGEIDEQYF
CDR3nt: TGTGCCAGCAGCTTAGGTGCCGGGGAAATCGACGAGCAGTACTTC

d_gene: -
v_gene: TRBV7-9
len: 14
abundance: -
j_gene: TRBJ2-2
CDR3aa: CASSPRTATGELFF
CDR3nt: TGTGCCAGCAGCCCAAGGACAGCCACCGGGGAGCTGTTTTTT

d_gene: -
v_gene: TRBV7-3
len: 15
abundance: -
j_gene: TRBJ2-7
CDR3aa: CASSLTQRTPYEQYF
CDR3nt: TGTGCCAGCAGCTTAACTCAGCGGACTCCCTACGAGCAGTACTTC

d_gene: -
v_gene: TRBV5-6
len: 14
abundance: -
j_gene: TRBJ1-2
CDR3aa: CASSLDRSLYGYTF
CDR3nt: TGTGCCAGCAGCTTGGACAGGAGCCTCTATGGCTACACCTTC

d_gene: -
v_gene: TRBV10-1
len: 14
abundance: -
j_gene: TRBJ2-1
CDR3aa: CASSEVGRGSEQFF
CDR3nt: TGCGCCAGCAGTGAAGTCGGGAGAGGGAGTGAGCAGTTCTTC

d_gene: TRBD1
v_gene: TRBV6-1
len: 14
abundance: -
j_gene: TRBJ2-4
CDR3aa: CASSKRTGPNIQYF
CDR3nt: TGTGCCAGCAGTAAAAGGACAGGGCCAAACATTCAGTACTTC

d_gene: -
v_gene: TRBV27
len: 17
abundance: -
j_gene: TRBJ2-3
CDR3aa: CASSQSRDFHDTDTQYF
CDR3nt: TGTGCCAGCAGCCAATCCCGGGACTTTCACGACACAGATACGCAGTATTTT

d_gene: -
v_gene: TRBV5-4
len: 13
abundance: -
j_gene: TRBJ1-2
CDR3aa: CASSNRDNYGYTF
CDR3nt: TGTGCCAGCAGTAACAGGGACAACTATGGCTACACCTTC

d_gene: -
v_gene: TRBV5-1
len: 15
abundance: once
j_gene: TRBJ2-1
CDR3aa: CASSFAGSSYNEQFF
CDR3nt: TGCGCCAGCAGCTTTGCGGGCAGTTCCTACAATGAGCAGTTCTTC

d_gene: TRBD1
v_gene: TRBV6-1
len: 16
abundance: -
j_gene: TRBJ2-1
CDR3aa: CASSEAPGGSYNEQFF
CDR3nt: TGTGCCAGCAGTGAAGCACCAGGGGGCTCCTACAATGAGCAGTTCTTC

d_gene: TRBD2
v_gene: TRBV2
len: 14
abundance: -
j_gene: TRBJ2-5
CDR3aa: CASRDQLARATQYF
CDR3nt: TGTGCCAGCAGGGACCAACTAGCGCGGGCGACCCAGTACTTC

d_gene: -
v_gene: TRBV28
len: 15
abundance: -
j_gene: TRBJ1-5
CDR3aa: CASQGDTTLNQPQHF
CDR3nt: TGTGCCAGCCAAGGGGACACCACTTTAAATCAGCCCCAGCATTTT